This paragraph reports one TCR beta chain. The sample originates from a study of blood T cell repertoires in COVID-19. The CDR3 runs 14 residues. V lost 6 bases and J 5 bases, leaving 19 bases between the germline ends. The germline V gene has CDR1 SQVTM and CDR2 ANQGSEA. Sequencing was performed with immunoSEQ multiplex PCR; in TCRdb, only in-frame clones are kept and a portion is missing. The sample shows some 46,000 clones, 65% to 85% of them seen only once. This chain links TRBV29-1 with TRBJ1-1; possibly TRBD1 for D (6 bases). This receptor was obtained from a woman of 80 years or more with acute or convalescent COVID-19. Material: peripheral blood. The DNA of the CDR3 is TGCAGCGTGGAGTCCGGGGGGCGGGGGACTGAAGCTTTCTTT. It codes for CSVESGGRGTEAFF.